One and the same sample provided the 3 T cell receptor beta chains below, sequenced in a study of T cell repertoires in cytomegalovirus infection. The antigens for these receptors are not known. Each CDR3 protein is one row after TCRdb ran MiXCR on the reads. The table has around 89,000 distinct CDR3 sequences, approximately 30% seen once. Material: CD8+ T cells from cultured PBMCs, obtained from culture after CMV antigen stimulation. These receptors all come from a human donor in good health (CMV status not recorded). Some clones in this sample may be carry-over from other donors' samples.

The chain employs TRBV7-2 and TRBJ2-5; D gene unclear. This CDR3 has 14 residues. The V gene lost 5 bases and the J gene lost 1 base, with 11 bases spanning the gap. Germline values: CDR1 SGHTA, CDR2 FQGNSA. CDR3 sequence (DNA): TGTGCCAGCAGCGCCAGACTGTTCCAAGAGACCCAGTACTTC. The encoded protein is CASSARLFQETQYF.

This clonotype is categorized as medium-sized. The chain combines TRBV7-6 with TRBJ1-2; 9 bases are a match to TRBD1. This CDR3 comprises 11 residues. V gave up 8 bases and J gave up 8 bases; unmatched junction bases: 3. The germline CDR1 and CDR2 sequences are SGHVS and FNYEAQ. CDR3 sequence reads: CASGTGSGYTF. CDR3 nucleotides: TGTGCCAGCGGGACAGGGTCCGGCTACACCTTC.

This chain links TRBV6-5 with TRBJ2-1; TRBD2 is a possible D gene (7 bases). CDR1 MNHEY and CDR2 SVGAGI come from the germline V gene. V was shortened by 5 bases and J by 0 bases, with 14 bases between the two germline ends. This CDR3 has 16 residues. The CDR3 nucleotides read TGTGCCAGCAGTCTCAAGGGGGGGTTCTCCTACAATGAGCAGTTCTTC. Protein: CASSLKGGFSYNEQFF.